These 17 T cell receptor beta chains were all obtained from the same sample, sequenced in a study of radiotherapy plus CTLA-4 blockade in lung cancer. TCRdb's copy holds only in-frame clones and misses some; the assay was immunoSEQ multiplex PCR. The profile covers 75,000 to 100,000 clones, with around 83% appearing a single time and 3.4% taken by the ten largest. The material sequenced was peripheral blood, taken from a patient treated with radiotherapy plus ipilimumab. The receptors here all came from a human donor with non-small cell lung cancer who had a partial response to radiotherapy plus ipilimumab.

This clone was detected only a few times. The V and J genes are TRBV19 and TRBJ1-3, with 8 nucleotides matching TRBD1. Germline loops: CDR1 LNHDA, CDR2 SQIVND (reference sequence). CDR3 length: 17 residues. The J segment lost 0 bases and the V segment lost 4 bases, leaving 8 bases of the junction unmatched. CDR3 nucleotides: TGTGCCAGTAGTAAATACAGGACAGGGATCTCTGGAAACACCATATATTTT. This encodes CASSKYRTGISGNTIYF.

The chain couples TRBV12-2 to TRBJ2-7; whether TRBD1, the table's D call, matches the DNA was not checked. TRBV12-2 is marked as a pseudogene. The CDR3 extends over 14 amino acids. The CDR3: CASRFPGTGGEQYF. For the CDR3, the DNA is TGTGCAAGTCGCTTCCCCGGGACAGGAGGGGAGCAGTACTTC.

CDR3 in DNA: TGCGCCAGCAGCCAAGATAGCCAGGGGCAACAGCCCCAGCATTTT. Its protein product is CASSQDSQGQQPQHF. This sequence joins TRBV4-1 and TRBJ1-5; possibly TRBD1 for D (6 bases). From germline, CDR1 is MGHRA and CDR2 YSYEKL. CDR3 size: 15 residues. The ends were cut back, 0 bases at V and 7 bases at J, with 13 bases in the middle.

This clone was picked up a small number of times. The chain recombines TRBV6-1 with TRBJ1-1; the D gene is possibly TRBD1 (5 bases). In germline, CDR1 is MNHNS, CDR2 SASEGT. The V end was cut by 6 bases, the J end by 0 bases, with 8 bases between. The CDR3 consists of 13 residues. CDR3 nucleotide sequence: TGTGCCAGCAGACAACAGGTGAACACTGAAGCTTTCTTT. Translating it yields CASRQQVNTEAFF.

V usage is TRBV5-1 and J usage is TRBJ2-5; the match to TRBD2 covers 12 bases. This CDR3 is 15 amino acids long. V lost 4 bases, J lost 4 bases, and 5 bases stayed unmatched. Germline V CDR1 and CDR2: SGHRS, YFSETQ. The CDR3 reads CASSPTSGSLETQYF. The CDR3 region has the DNA TGCGCCAGCAGCCCGACTAGCGGGAGTCTAGAGACCCAGTACTTC. Together with reference TRBV5-1 and TRBJ2-5, the CDR3 gives the full variable domain: KAGVTQTPRYLIKTRGQQVTLSCSPISGHRSVSWYQQTPGQGLQFLFEYFSETQRNKGNFPGRFSGRQFSNSRSEMNVSTLELGDSALYLCASSPTSGSLETQYFGPGTRLLVL.

The chain is built from TRBV30 and TRBJ1-2, with D perhaps matching TRBD1 (6 bases). V was trimmed by 2 bases and J by 6 bases, leaving 13 bases between them. From germline, CDR1 is GTSNPN and CDR2 SVGIG (reference sequence). The CDR3 has 13 amino acids. The CDR3: CAWSRWGRDGYTF. For the CDR3, the DNA is TGTGCCTGGAGTCGTTGGGGGCGGGATGGCTACACCTTC. The full variable domain, completed using reference TRBV30 and TRBJ1-2, is SQTIHQWPATLVQPVGSPLSLECTVEGTSNPNLYWYRQAAGRGLQLLFYSVGIGQISSEVPQNLSASRPQDRQFILSSKKLLLSDSGFYLCAWSRWGRDGYTFGSGTRLTVV.

The chain combines TRBV2 with TRBJ1-5; 9 bases match TRBD1. V was pared by 6 bases and J by 2 bases, with 11 bases of the junction left unmatched. CDR3 length: 17 residues. In germline, CDR1 is SNHLY, CDR2 FYNNEI. The DNA of the CDR3 is TGTGCCAGCAGGGAACTTACAGGGGGCAGGGGCAATCAGCCCCAGCATTTT. This encodes CASRELTGGRGNQPQHF.

The chain combines TRBV30 with TRBJ1-3, with D hard to call. CDR1 is GTSNPN and CDR2 is SVGIG in the germline V gene (reference sequence). This CDR3 region has 13 residues. V lost 0 bases to trimming and J lost 0 bases, with 3 bases between them. The CDR3 sequence: CAWSVYSGNTIYF. CDR3 in DNA: TGTGCCTGGAGTGTCTACTCTGGAAACACCATATATTTT.

The chain uses TRBV6-1 and TRBJ2-7; TRBD2 matches 8 bases. Germline-derived CDR1 and CDR2 are MNHNS and SASEGT. J was trimmed by 2 bases and V by 5 bases; bases with no gene match: 8. The CDR3 is 15 residues long. CDR3 nucleotides: TGTGCCAGCAGTCGTAGCGGGACTTCTACCTACGAGCAGTACTTC. Its protein is CASSRSGTSTYEQYF.

The chain combines TRBV10-2 with TRBJ2-2, with 8 bases aligning to TRBD2. The J segment lost 4 bases and the V segment lost 7 bases, leaving 17 bases of the junction unmatched. The CDR3 covers 18 residues. Germline values: CDR1 WSHSY, CDR2 SAAADI. The CDR3 protein is CASTHYTSGLDITGELFF. Here the CDR3 DNA reads TGCGCCAGCACTCATTATACTAGCGGTCTTGATATCACCGGGGAGCTGTTTTTT.

CDR3 residues: CASSLSPGPTNYGYTF. In DNA, the CDR3 is TGTGCCAGCAGCTTATCCCCAGGGCCTACTAACTATGGCTACACCTTC. This chain joins TRBV7-3 and TRBJ1-2; possibly TRBD1 for D (5 bases). Germline V gives CDR1 SGHTA, CDR2 FQGTGA. V was cut by 2 bases and J by 0 bases, with 13 bases left in between. The CDR3 runs 16 residues.

V is TRBV6-1 and J is TRBJ2-1; the D gene is possibly TRBD1 (5 bases). Trimming removed 6 bases at V and 0 bases at J, with 18 bases between. CDR3 size: 17 residues. The V gene's germline CDR1 is MNHNS and CDR2 SASEGT. CDR3 DNA: TGTGCCAGCAGCGAAAGTGGGGCCCCAAGCTCCTACAATGAGCAGTTCTTC. It translates to CASSESGAPSSYNEQFF.

This clone was counted a single time. Mismatch with germline at one junction end may stem from a read error. The chain has TRBV6-1 and TRBJ2-1; D remains ambiguous. Per the germline V gene, CDR1 is MNHNS and CDR2 is SASEGT. The length of the CDR3 is 11 residues. The chain's CDR3 is CASSLDNEQFF. For the CDR3, the DNA is TGTGCCAGCAGCCTCGACAACGAGCAGTTCTTC.

This chain uses TRBV19 with TRBJ2-7, with 9 bases that match TRBD2. Trimming took 6 bases from V and 2 from J; bases not matched to a gene: 5. From germline, CDR1 is LNHDA and CDR2 SQIVND (reference sequence). The CDR3 has 14 amino acids. The CDR3 DNA reads as TGTGCCAGTAGAAGGACTAGCGCGGCCTACGAGCAGTACTTC. The encoded protein is CASRRTSAAYEQYF.

The chain recombines TRBV5-6 with TRBJ2-5; D ambiguous. V shed 2 bases and J shed 3 bases, with 2 bases lying between them. The germline gives CDR1 SGHDT, CDR2 YYEEEE. The CDR3 sequence is 11 residues long. The CDR3 here is CASSFKETQYF. The DNA of the CDR3 is TGTGCCAGCAGCTTCAAAGAGACCCAGTACTTC.

V gene TRBV28 combines with J gene TRBJ2-7; 7 nucleotides match TRBD1. This CDR3 spans 15 amino acids. Trimming at V came to 6 bases and at J to 0 bases, leaving 8 bases not matched to a gene. CDR1 MDHEN and CDR2 SYDVKM come from the germline V gene. CDR3 amino acids: CASRSGTASSYEQYF. CDR3 sequence (DNA): TGTGCCAGCAGATCCGGGACAGCGAGCTCCTACGAGCAGTACTTC.

This clone was detected only a few times. V and J are TRBV19 and TRBJ2-7; 12 bases map to TRBD2. Germline CDR1 and CDR2: LNHDA and SQIVND (reference sequence). This CDR3 contains 15 residues. V gave up 3 bases and J gave up 6 bases; unmatched junction bases: 6. The CDR3 loop is CASSMGLAGGREQYF. CDR3 DNA: TGTGCCAGTAGTATGGGTCTAGCGGGAGGGCGCGAGCAGTACTTC.